The 14 T cell receptor beta chains in this list originate from one sample, sequenced in a study of cytomegalovirus exposure and HLA in healthy donors. This PCR relied on a set of 60 Vbeta primers and 13 Jbeta primers. Produced via immunoSEQ multiplex PCR; TCRdb's table is partial and in-frame only. The sample includes tens of thousands of clones, about four fifths of them seen just once. The sample taken for sequencing was PBMCs. The receptors were gathered from a woman between 40 and 55 years old in good health and CMV-seronegative.

The sample holds one count of this clone. The gene calls are TRBV7-9 and TRBJ1-2, with a possible D match to TRBD1 (5 bases). Germline V gene sequence: CDR1 SEHNR, CDR2 FQNEAQ (reference sequence). V lost 10 bases and J 4 bases, leaving 19 bases between the germline ends. The CDR3 is 14 residues long. As DNA, the CDR3 is TGTGCCACCCAAGGGGACTCGAGCGCCTATGGCTACACCTTC. This gives the protein CATQGDSSAYGYTF.

This chain links TRBV2 with TRBJ2-7; 8 nucleotides agree with TRBD1. V lost 1 base to trimming and J lost 0 bases; unmatched junction nucleotides: 2. The CDR3 has 15 amino acids. The germline V gene has CDR1 SNHLY and CDR2 FYNNEI. The CDR3: CASSEVGQDSYEQYF. CDR3 DNA: TGTGCCAGCAGTGAAGTGGGACAGGACTCCTACGAGCAGTACTTC.

The gene calls are TRBV5-5 and TRBJ1-1, with D possibly matching TRBD1 (6 bases). This CDR3 contains 14 residues. V gave up 5 bases and J gave up 0 bases, with 11 bases separating them. Germline-derived CDR1 and CDR2 are SGHKS and YYEKEE (reference sequence). The CDR3 DNA reads as TGTGCCAGCAGACCAAGGACAGTGAACACTGAAGCTTTCTTT. It is translated as CASRPRTVNTEAFF.

The chain is built from TRBV19 and TRBJ1-6, with 9 bases matching TRBD1. With V trimmed by 7 bases and J by 6 bases, 4 bases remained unmatched. This CDR3 spans 14 amino acids. CDR1 is LNHDA and CDR2 is SQIVND in the germline V gene (reference sequence). CDR3 sequence reads: CASTLTGGNSPLHF. In nucleotides, the CDR3 is TGTGCCAGTACCTTGACAGGGGGTAATTCACCCCTCCACTTT.

This chain joins TRBV6-1 and TRBJ1-5; D is ambiguous. The CDR3 sequence is 13 residues long. Germline CDR1 MNHNS, CDR2 SASEGT. V gave up 6 bases and J gave up 0 bases, with 6 bases separating them. This chain's CDR3 is CASRIDSNQPQHF. Here the CDR3 DNA reads TGTGCCAGCAGGATAGATAGCAATCAGCCCCAGCATTTT.

This rearrangement joins TRBV29-1 to TRBJ1-1; 10 positions match TRBD1. Trimming cost V 1 base and J 3 bases; bases outside gene matches: 8. Germline CDR1 SQVTM, CDR2 ANQGSEA. The CDR3 contains 16 residues. CDR3 protein: CSVEGKTGGRDTEAFF. Written as DNA, the CDR3 is TGCAGCGTTGAAGGGAAGACAGGGGGCCGGGACACTGAAGCTTTCTTT.

The chain joins TRBV7-9 to TRBJ2-7, with 9 nucleotides matching TRBD1. The CDR3 covers 16 residues. The germline CDR1 and CDR2 sequences are SEHNR and FQNEAQ (reference sequence). The junction had 13 bases not matched to a gene; V was cut back by 5 bases and J by 5 bases. CDR3 bases: TGTGCCAGCAGCAGTACAGGGGGCCAATCTTACCACGAGCAGTACTTC. Translating gives CASSSTGGQSYHEQYF. The variable domain in full, with the rest retrieved from reference TRBV7-9 and TRBJ2-7, is DTGVSQNPRHKITKRGQNVTFRCDPISEHNRLYWYRQTLGQGPEFLTYFQNEAQLEKSRLLSDRFSAERPKGSFSTLEIQRTEQGDSAMYLCASSSTGGQSYHEQYFGPGTRLTVT.

In this sample, this clone turned up a few times. The chain recombines TRBV7-9 with TRBJ1-1; 10 bases line up with TRBD1. This CDR3 spans 15 amino acids. CDR1 SEHNR and CDR2 FQNEAQ come from the germline V gene (reference sequence). V was pared by 4 bases and J by 6 bases, with 8 bases of the junction left unmatched. CDR3 sequence (DNA): TGTGCCAGCAGCTCCCGACAGGGGGCGTACGCTGAAGCTTTCTTT. Its translation is CASSSRQGAYAEAFF.

This chain joins TRBV7-9 and TRBJ1-6; D not resolved. In germline, CDR1 is SEHNR, CDR2 FQNEAQ (reference sequence). Trimming took 8 bases from V and 7 from J, leaving 15 bases between them. The CDR3 is 14 residues long. The CDR3 DNA follows: TGTGCCAGCGAGACCGGGAACGTAAATTCACCCCTCCACTTT. Amino acids: CASETGNVNSPLHF. Combining the CDR3 with reference TRBV7-9 and TRBJ1-6 gives the whole variable domain DTGVSQNPRHKITKRGQNVTFRCDPISEHNRLYWYRQTLGQGPEFLTYFQNEAQLEKSRLLSDRFSAERPKGSFSTLEIQRTEQGDSAMYLCASETGNVNSPLHFGNGTRLTVT.

The rearrangement links TRBV9 to TRBJ2-3, with 7 bases matching TRBD1. V lost 6 bases and J lost 4; bases outside the gene matches: 8. This CDR3 region has 14 residues. Germline loops: CDR1 SGDLS, CDR2 YYNGEE. The CDR3 reads CASTTGWSADTQYF. DNA of the CDR3: TGTGCCAGCACGACAGGGTGGTCGGCAGATACGCAGTATTTT.

The chain employs TRBV6-1 and TRBJ2-3; TRBD2 matches at 8 bases. Losses at the gene ends were 6 bases for V and 2 bases for J; bases not matched to a gene: 7. The CDR3 consists of 15 residues. Germline assignment: CDR1 MNHNS and CDR2 SASEGT. The CDR3 region is CASRSWRGDTDTQYF. CDR3 DNA sequence: TGTGCCAGCAGATCTTGGCGGGGGGACACAGATACGCAGTATTTT.

This clone appeared once. The chain is built from TRBV5-8 and TRBJ2-1; 10 nucleotides align to TRBD1. Trimming removed 6 bases from V and 6 bases from J; junction bases left unmatched: 9. The CDR3 extends over 15 amino acids. From germline, CDR1 is SGHTS and CDR2 YDEGEE. Written as DNA, the CDR3 is TGTGCCAGCATCAAACCGGGGACAGGGGTCAATGAGCAGTTCTTC. The encoded protein is CASIKPGTGVNEQFF.

The chain employs TRBV5-4 and TRBJ2-3; D unresolved. Germline-derived CDR1 and CDR2 are SGHNT and YYREEE (reference sequence). The ends were cut back, 0 bases at V and 1 base at J, with 12 bases in the middle. This CDR3 is 16 amino acids long. The CDR3 spells CASSLGKARGTDTQYF. Here the CDR3 DNA reads TGTGCCAGCAGCTTGGGTAAGGCTAGAGGCACAGATACGCAGTATTTT.

The V call is TRBV4-2, the J call TRBJ1-6, with D tentatively TRBD1 (6 bases). Germline CDR1 is LGHNA and CDR2 is YNFKEQ. V was trimmed by 0 bases and J by 6 bases, leaving 9 bases between them. The CDR3 totals 15 residues. CDR3 in DNA: TGTGCCAGCAGCCAAGACGCAGGGGTTAATTCACCCCTCCACTTT. It yields the protein CASSQDAGVNSPLHF.